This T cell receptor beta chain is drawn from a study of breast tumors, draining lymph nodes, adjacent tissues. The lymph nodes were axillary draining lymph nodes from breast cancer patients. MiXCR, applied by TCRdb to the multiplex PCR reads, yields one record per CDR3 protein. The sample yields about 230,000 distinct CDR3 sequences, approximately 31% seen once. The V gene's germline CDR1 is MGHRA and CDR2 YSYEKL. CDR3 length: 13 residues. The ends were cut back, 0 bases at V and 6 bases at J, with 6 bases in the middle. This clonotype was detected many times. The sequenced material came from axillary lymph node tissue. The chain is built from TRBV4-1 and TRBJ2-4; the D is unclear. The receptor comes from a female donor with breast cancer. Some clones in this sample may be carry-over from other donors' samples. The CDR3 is CASSQDPRNIQYF. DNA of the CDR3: TGCGCCAGCAGCCAAGATCCCCGAAACATTCAGTACTTC.